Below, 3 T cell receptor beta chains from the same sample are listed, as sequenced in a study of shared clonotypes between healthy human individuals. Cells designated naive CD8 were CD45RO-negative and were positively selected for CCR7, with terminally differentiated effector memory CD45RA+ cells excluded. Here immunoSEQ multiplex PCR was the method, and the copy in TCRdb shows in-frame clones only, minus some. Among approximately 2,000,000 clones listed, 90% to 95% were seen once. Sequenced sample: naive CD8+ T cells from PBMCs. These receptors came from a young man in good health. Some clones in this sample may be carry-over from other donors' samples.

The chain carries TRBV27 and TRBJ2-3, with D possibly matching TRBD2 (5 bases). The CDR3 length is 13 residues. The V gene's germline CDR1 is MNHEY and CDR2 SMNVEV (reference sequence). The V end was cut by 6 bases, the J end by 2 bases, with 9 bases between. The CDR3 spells CASSEGSTDTQYF. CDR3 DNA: TGTGCCAGCAGCGAGGGATCCACAGATACGCAGTATTTT.

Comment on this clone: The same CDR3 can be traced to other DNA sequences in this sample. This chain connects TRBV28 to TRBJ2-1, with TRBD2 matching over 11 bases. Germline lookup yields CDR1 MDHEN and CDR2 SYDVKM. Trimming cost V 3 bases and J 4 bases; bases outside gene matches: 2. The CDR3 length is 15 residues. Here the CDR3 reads CASSLIAGGYNEQFF. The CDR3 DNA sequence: TGTGCCAGCAGTTTGATAGCGGGAGGGTACAATGAGCAGTTCTTC.

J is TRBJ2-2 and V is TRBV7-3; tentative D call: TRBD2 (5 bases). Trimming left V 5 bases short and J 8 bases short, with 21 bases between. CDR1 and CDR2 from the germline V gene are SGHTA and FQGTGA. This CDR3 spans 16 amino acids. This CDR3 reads CASSPEGITAWGELFF. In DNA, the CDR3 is TGTGCCAGCAGCCCAGAGGGAATCACTGCTTGGGGGGAGCTGTTTTTT.